This is a list of T cell receptor beta chains from one sample in a study of siplizumab effects on memory and regulatory T cells. Repertoires were generated with immunoSEQ multiplex PCR, while TCRdb's copy carries only in-frame clones and drops some. Here the sample spans about 91,000 clones, 90% to 95% being singletons. The sequencing sample was made of CD8+ T cells sorted from blood. The receptors here all came from a human donor in good health. The CDR3 runs from the conserved cysteine through the conserved F or W. The order of the fields is D gene, V gene, J gene, CDR3 length, CDR3 DNA, CDR3 protein. D genes are given only for firm matches.

>TRBD1|TRBV13|TRBJ1-6|14
TGTGCCAGCAGCGATGGACAGGGGAATTCACCCCTCCACTTT
CASSDGQGNSPLHF
>-|TRBV29-1|TRBJ2-1|11
TGCAGCGAACTAGTAAGAGGTGAGCAGTTCTTC
CSELVRGEQFF
>-|TRBV9|TRBJ2-1|12
TGTGCCAGCAGCGCTCATCACAATGAGCAGTTCTTC
CASSAHHNEQFF
>-|TRBV21-1|TRBJ1-1|15
TGTGCCAGCAGCAAAGATCGGCAGGAGAACACTGAAGCTTTCTTT
CASSKDRQENTEAFF
>-|TRBV27|TRBJ2-7|16
TGTGCCAGGAGTGTGGCCCCCATAGGGGAGACCTACGAGCAGTACTTC
CARSVAPIGETYEQYF
>-|TRBV7-4|TRBJ2-7|13
TGTGCCAGCACCCCCCGGACAGTCTACGAGCAGTACTTC
CASTPRTVYEQYF
>-|TRBV19|TRBJ1-1|14
TGTGCCAGTAGTATAGGCCGGGGGAACACTGAAGCTTTCTTT
CASSIGRGNTEAFF
>-|TRBV11-3|TRBJ2-7|14
TGTGCCAGCAGCATAAGGACGGCAACCTACGAGCAGTACTTC
CASSIRTATYEQYF
>-|TRBV2|TRBJ1-2|13
TGTGCCAGCAGTGGGCGGGAGGCCTATGGCTACACCTTC
CASSGREAYGYTF
>-|TRBV9|TRBJ2-3|13
TGTGCCAGCAGCGCCGAGACTGAAGATACGCAGTATTTT
CASSAETEDTQYF
>TRBD2|TRBV19|TRBJ2-7|14
TGTGCCAGCAATAGCGGGAGGGCCGTATTGGAGCAGTACTTC
CASNSGRAVLEQYF